These 29 T cell receptor beta chains came from one sample sequenced in a study of T cells after yellow fever vaccination. TCRdb processed the 5' RACE reads anew with MiXCR; each CDR3 protein has one entry. The sample records about 550,000 distinct CDR3 sequences, less than 20% being singletons. This specimen consisted of PBMCs, obtained 15 days after the yellow fever booster vaccination. Receptors originate from a man under 40 who received the YFV17D yellow fever vaccine.

This clonotype was observed once. The chain has TRBV9 and TRBJ2-1, with D maybe TRBD2 (5 bases). This CDR3 has 16 amino acids. V gave up 0 bases and J gave up 5 bases, with 15 bases separating them. CDR1 and CDR2 (germline): SGDLS, YYNGEE. CDR3 DNA: TGTGCCAGCAGCGTAGCAGAATTGGGAGTGGACAATGAGCAGTTCTTC. This codes for CASSVAELGVDNEQFF.

This clonotype has only a few counts. One end of the junction does not line up with germline, which may come from a read error. The chain recombines TRBV20-1 with TRBJ1-6; perhaps TRBD1 as D (5 bases). The CDR3 contains 14 residues. Germline V gene sequence: CDR1 DFQATT, CDR2 SNEGSKA (reference sequence). CDR3 sequence reads: CSARGASYNSPLHF. CDR3 bases: TGCAGTGCCAGAGGGGCCTCCTATAATTCACCCCTCCACTTT.

The chain has TRBV18 and TRBJ2-1; 7 nucleotides match TRBD2. Germline lookup yields CDR1 KGHSH and CDR2 LQKENI. Trimming cost V 5 bases and J 7 bases; bases outside gene matches: 5. The CDR3 has 13 residues. CDR3 coding DNA: TGTGCCAGCTCAGGCGGGAGCAGGAATGAGCAGTTCTTC. It translates to CASSGGSRNEQFF.

The V and J genes are TRBV24-1 and TRBJ2-3, with D unclear. The V gene's germline CDR1 is KGHDR and CDR2 SFDVKD. CDR3 length: 15 amino acids. Trimming pared 2 bases from V and 5 bases from J, leaving 13 bases between. CDR3 residues: CATSDSPRARDTQYF. The CDR3 DNA reads as TGTGCCACCAGTGATTCACCAAGGGCAAGAGATACGCAGTATTTT.

V usage is TRBV7-8 and J usage is TRBJ1-5; D remains unclear. The germline gives CDR1 SGHVS, CDR2 FQNEAQ. Trimming took off 5 bases at V and 3 bases at J, with 11 bases between the two ends. The CDR3 has 14 residues. The CDR3 DNA follows: TGTGCCAGCAGCCGGACGTCGAACAATCAGCCCCAGCATTTT. Protein product: CASSRTSNNQPQHF.

This clonotype was seen more than once but under ten times. The CDR3 DNA sequence: TGTGCCAGCACCCCCCGGGCGTATACCACTGAAGCTTTCTTT. Translated: CASTPRAYTTEAFF. V usage is TRBV12-3 or TRBV12-4 and J usage is TRBJ1-1; no definite D call. The CDR3 length is 14 residues. V lost 7 bases and J 4 bases, leaving 16 bases between the germline ends.

The CDR3, as DNA: TGTGCCACCAGCCAAGGGGGTTATAGCAATCAGCCCCAGCATTTT. Protein: CATSQGGYSNQPQHF. This chain connects TRBV15 to TRBJ1-5; TRBD1 might be the D (6 bases). Germline V gene sequence: CDR1 LNHNV, CDR2 YYDKDF (reference sequence). The CDR3 has 15 amino acids. V was clipped by 5 bases and J by 0 bases, with 11 bases between them.

The chain uses TRBV9 and TRBJ2-2; D remains unclear. V gave up 0 bases and J gave up 6 bases, with 12 bases separating them. This CDR3 is 15 amino acids long. Germline CDR1 is SGDLS and CDR2 is YYNGEE. DNA of the CDR3: TGTGCCAGCAGCGTAGCTTTTCGAGGCTCCGGGGAGCTGTTTTTT. Translated: CASSVAFRGSGELFF.

This chain uses TRBV5-1 with TRBJ1-4, with 8 positions matching TRBD1. The CDR3 extends over 15 amino acids. Losses at the gene ends were 5 bases for V and 5 bases for J; bases not matched to a gene: 8. Per the germline V gene, CDR1 is SGHRS and CDR2 is YFSETQ. The CDR3 here is CASRSSGGRNEKLFF. The CDR3 DNA follows: TGCGCCAGCAGATCTTCAGGGGGCCGAAATGAAAAACTGTTTTTT.

This chain links TRBV20-1 with TRBJ2-1; D is uncertain. Deletions cut 5 bases from V and 10 bases from J, with 9 bases between. The CDR3 has 10 residues. The germline V gene has CDR1 DFQATT and CDR2 SNEGSKA (reference sequence). The CDR3 nucleotides are TGCAGTGCTGGTCTCTTCGAGCAGTTCTTC. Translated: CSAGLFEQFF.

J is TRBJ2-7 and V is TRBV7-2; D may be TRBD1 (6 bases). Germline V gene data show CDR1 as SGHTA and CDR2 as FQGNSA. V was trimmed by 5 bases and J by 4 bases, leaving 18 bases between them. CDR3 length equals 15 residues. CDR3 sequence (DNA): TGTGCCAGCAGCCAAACCGTGGGGCAGGGGTACGAGCAGTACTTC. The encoded protein is CASSQTVGQGYEQYF.

The chain uses TRBV2 and TRBJ2-6; 7 bases are a match to TRBD1. In germline, CDR1 is SNHLY, CDR2 FYNNEI. The CDR3 totals 16 residues. V shed 5 bases and J 0 bases; nucleotides not matched to a gene: 4. Here the CDR3 reads CASSRDSLSGANVLTF. The CDR3 nucleotides are TGTGCCAGCAGTAGGGACAGCCTCTCTGGGGCCAACGTCCTGACTTTC.

The chain combines TRBV6-1 with TRBJ1-1; D is ambiguous. V lost 5 bases to trimming and J lost 0 bases, with 10 bases between them. The CDR3 spans 14 residues. Looked up from germline, CDR1 is MNHNS and CDR2 is SASEGT. CDR3 in amino acids: CASSKKYMNTEAFF. The DNA of the CDR3 is TGTGCCAGCAGTAAGAAATACATGAACACTGAAGCTTTCTTT.

The chain is built from TRBV20-1 and TRBJ2-1, with 8 bases that match TRBD2. J was trimmed by 7 bases and V by 1 base; bases with no gene match: 9. The CDR3 has 15 amino acids. Germline assignment: CDR1 DFQATT and CDR2 SNEGSKA (reference sequence). The CDR3 DNA follows: TGCAGTGCTAGAGGCCCAGCGGGAGCTTTTAATGAGCAGTTCTTC. Translating it yields CSARGPAGAFNEQFF.

This clonotype was counted between two and nine times. The chain uses TRBV20-1 and TRBJ2-7; 9 bases fit TRBD1. Germline assignment: CDR1 DFQATT and CDR2 SNEGSKA (reference sequence). Germline trimming cut 3 bases from V and 4 bases from J; bases unmatched to any gene: 4. The CDR3 consists of 13 residues. This chain's CDR3 is CSASGTGNYEQYF. CDR3 nucleotide sequence: TGCAGTGCTAGCGGGACAGGGAATTACGAGCAGTACTTC.

This clonotype was detected a few times. V usage is TRBV5-1 and J usage is TRBJ2-7, with a weak D call TRBD2 (6 bases). The germline V and J ends were trimmed by 4 bases and 3 bases, with 14 bases remaining between them. Germline V gene lookup returns CDR1 SGHRS and CDR2 YFSETQ. CDR3 length: 14 amino acids. The chain's CDR3 is CASSPNRLGYEQYF. CDR3 in DNA: TGCGCCAGCAGCCCTAACCGACTAGGCTACGAGCAGTACTTC.

The gene calls are TRBV20-1 and TRBJ1-5, with TRBD1 matching over 7 bases. Germline V gene data show CDR1 as DFQATT and CDR2 as SNEGSKA (reference sequence). The CDR3 length is 12 residues. The ends lost 6 bases at V and 6 bases at J; junction bases unmatched: 5. CDR3 nucleotide sequence: TGCAGTGCGTACAGGGGAGGTCAGCCCCAGCATTTT. This codes for CSAYRGGQPQHF.

The chain employs TRBV6-5 and TRBJ2-1, with TRBD2 as a possible D gene (5 bases). This CDR3 is built from 16 residues. Trimming took 0 bases from V and 4 from J, leaving 13 bases between them. Germline-derived CDR1 and CDR2 are MNHEY and SVGAGI. The CDR3 loop is CASSYSNRLPYNEQFF. The CDR3, as DNA: TGTGCCAGCAGTTACTCTAACAGACTACCATACAATGAGCAGTTCTTC.

This chain uses TRBV7-2 with TRBJ2-3; the D gene could be TRBD1 or TRBD2 (5 bases each). V dropped 5 bases and J dropped 4 bases, with 22 bases sitting between them. The V gene's germline CDR1 is SGHTA and CDR2 FQGNSA. The CDR3 covers 17 residues. The CDR3 DNA sequence: TGTGCCAGCAGCACTCACGGGACCCTTATTACCGCAGATACGCAGTATTTT. It yields the protein CASSTHGTLITADTQYF.

The rearrangement uses TRBV14 and TRBJ2-1; no clear D. The CDR3 has 14 amino acids. The germline V gene encodes CDR1 SGHDN and CDR2 FVKESK. V was pared by 1 base and J by 6 bases, with 10 bases between. CDR3 loop: CASSQVVSVNEQFF. CDR3 coding DNA: TGTGCCAGCAGCCAAGTAGTTTCGGTCAATGAGCAGTTCTTC. Based on the CDR3 plus reference TRBV14 and TRBJ2-1, the full variable domain is EAGVTQFPSHSVIEKGQTVTLRCDPISGHDNLYWYRRVMGKEIKFLLHFVKESKQDESGMPNNRFLAERTGGTYSTLKVQPAELEDSGVYFCASSQVVSVNEQFFGPGTRLTVL.

The chain has TRBV4-3 and TRBJ2-7, with a tentative D call TRBD1 (5 bases). The CDR3 totals 14 residues. Trimming took 0 bases from V and 4 from J, leaving 10 bases between them. Germline V gene lookup returns CDR1 LGHNA and CDR2 YSLEER. This chain's CDR3 is CASSQDGPGYEQYF. The CDR3 region has the DNA TGCGCCAGCAGCCAAGATGGCCCAGGGTACGAGCAGTACTTC.

This clonotype was observed a handful of times. V usage is TRBV7-6 and J usage is TRBJ2-6; D is unclear. V was cut by 5 bases and J by 0 bases, with 17 bases left in between. The germline CDR1 and CDR2 sequences are SGHVS and FNYEAQ. The length of the CDR3 is 18 residues. CDR3 in amino acids: CASSRRPSLGSGANVLTF. The CDR3 coding sequence is TGTGCCAGCAGCAGACGGCCTTCTTTGGGCTCTGGGGCCAACGTCCTGACTTTC.

This clonotype appeared a few times. This chain joins TRBV4-3 and TRBJ2-2; perhaps TRBD2 as D (5 bases). The CDR3 has 16 residues. V was cut by 1 base and J by 5 bases, with 14 bases left in between. CDR1 and CDR2 (germline): LGHNA, YSLEER. The chain's CDR3 is CASSQGAGRFTGELFF. In DNA form, the CDR3 reads TGCGCCAGCAGCCAAGGTGCGGGTCGATTTACCGGGGAGCTGTTTTTT.

In this sample, this clonotype turned up a few times. The gene calls are TRBV28 and TRBJ2-3; no clear D gene. The germline gives CDR1 MDHEN, CDR2 SYDVKM. CDR3 length equals 13 residues. Trimming shortened V by 6 bases and J by 2 bases, and 9 bases separated the two germline ends. CDR3 DNA: TGTGCCAGCAGCCCAGGATTCACAGATACGCAGTATTTT. Translation: CASSPGFTDTQYF.

This clonotype came up many times. The chain has TRBV4-3 and TRBJ2-3; D gene uncertain. Per the germline V gene, CDR1 is LGHNA and CDR2 is YSLEER. Deletions cut 2 bases from V and 4 bases from J, with 16 bases between. This CDR3 region has 16 residues. The CDR3 reads CASSQTSGSPADTQYF. DNA of the CDR3: TGCGCCAGCAGCCAAACGTCGGGTTCCCCCGCAGATACGCAGTATTTT.

This clonotype has just a few counts. The gene calls are TRBV5-1 and TRBJ2-3, with D perhaps TRBD2 (5 bases). Trimming removed 6 bases at V and 2 bases at J, with 13 bases between. From germline, CDR1 is SGHRS and CDR2 YFSETQ. This CDR3 region has 14 residues. CDR3 DNA: TGCGCCAGCAAGGCGGGTGGAAACACAGATACGCAGTATTTT. This gives the protein CASKAGGNTDTQYF.

This clonotype showed up many times. The chain joins TRBV27 to TRBJ2-7; D is possibly TRBD1 (7 bases). The CDR3 spans 16 residues. Trimming left V 0 bases short and J 2 bases short, with 14 bases between. Germline V CDR1 and CDR2: MNHEY, SMNVEV (reference sequence). CDR3 coding DNA: TGTGCCAGCAGTTTATCCCGGCAGGGGGGTACCTACGAGCAGTACTTC. Its protein product is CASSLSRQGGTYEQYF.

The CDR3 here is CSARGPGTGASGRRSYNEQFF. As DNA, the CDR3 is TGCAGTGCTAGGGGGCCAGGCACGGGAGCTAGCGGGCGCCGCTCCTACAATGAGCAGTTCTTC. This chain connects TRBV20-1 to TRBJ2-1; TRBD2 matches 8 bases. The CDR3 has 21 residues. CDR1 and CDR2 (germline): DFQATT, SNEGSKA (reference sequence). V lost 3 bases and J lost 0; bases outside the gene matches: 22.

The V gene is TRBV3-1, the J gene TRBJ1-2, with D perhaps TRBD1 (5 bases). The CDR3 loop spans 14 amino acids. V was clipped by 0 bases and J by 3 bases, with 8 bases between them. Germline lookup yields CDR1 LGHDT and CDR2 YNNKEL (reference sequence). The CDR3 DNA follows: TGTGCCAGCAGCCAAGATCTCAGGGACTATGGCTACACCTTC. This translates into CASSQDLRDYGYTF.